This T cell receptor beta chain was recovered during a study of cytomegalovirus exposure and HLA in healthy donors listed by TCRdb under 2017. With regard to the full study: An earlier analysis of some 600 of the donors reported over 250 Gb of sequence data and around 120 million unique TCR beta sequences obtained from around 180 million T cells. Approximately 310 gigabases of sequencing data and approximately 84 million unique TCR sequences were included in an early release covering 500 to 750 HLA-typed donors. The study aimed to test whether signatures of past pathogen exposure could be identified by cataloging public T cell receptors. On average, over 200,000 unique TCR beta nucleotide sequences were sequenced per donor among some 430 genotyped donors of the cohort, with roughly 18% of those sequences being non-productive. In an earlier analysis of a few hundred of the donors, high-throughput TCR beta sequencing was used to judge whether each TCR beta V gene segment behaved as functional or pseudogenic. The study profiled the T cell repertoires of hundreds of subjects by immunosequencing and related them to cytomegalovirus serostatus. In addition to the first cohort of roughly 700 subjects, a separate validation cohort of 130 or so different subjects was used. The genetic ancestry cluster associated with self-reported Caucasian donors included roughly 84% of the 398 genotyped donors. The number of donors typed differed by locus, with roughly 620-640 for A, B, C, DRB1 and DQB1, over 500 for DQA1, over 600 for DPA1, and 450 to 480 for DPB1. In a later genetic analysis, genome-wide SNP genotypes for about three fifths of the roughly 670 donors were used, and that subset was treated as a discovery cohort. Class I and class II HLA loci were covered by the typing at four-digit resolution. Donor age, sex, ethnicity and CMV serostatus were compiled alongside the repertoire data. A later analysis re-examined previously published TCR beta repertoires from just over 650 donors and added high-resolution HLA genotyping to investigate patterns of TCR occurrence. The study combined high-throughput TCR immunosequencing, statistical association of individual TCRs with disease status, and machine learning to predict cytomegalovirus infection status. Roughly 5 DR-DQ haplotypes were treated as single units for association and clustering because of strong linkage in the cohort. In the later analysis, no new phenotypic data were used to find candidate immune exposures; instead, reliance was placed on TCR beta sequences and their occurrence across donors. Every repertoire in the discovery cohort had been generated on one and the same sequencing platform. General findings and caveats noted by the study authors: In a later analysis, TCR association rates were found to vary across HLA loci, with the most associated TCRs seen for DRB1 alleles and the fewest for HLA-C alleles. The 87-base-pair reads could not distinguish some IMGT-functional V segments, including TRBV6-2 and TRBV6-3, so those segments were excluded. Approximately 16 rarely observed V segments, including chromosome 9 orphons, were excluded from the earlier analysis of about 500 of the donors because counts were too low. A few of the identified cytomegalovirus-associated TCR beta chains were confirmed in vitro to be specific for cytomegalovirus antigens. Only TCR beta chains were sequenced in this cohort, and the absence of alpha or paired-chain data limited detectable features. According to a later analysis, parvovirus B19, influenza, CMV and Epstein-Barr virus appeared linked to several top co-occurrence clusters. An association between a missense DCLRE1C variant and V-gene and J-gene trimming of TCR beta chains was found in a later genetic analysis and replicated in an independent cohort. Cytomegalovirus status was reported to be diagnosed by the classifier with high specificity and sensitivity in both the original and validation cohorts. Most TCR sequences were observed very rarely across donors, whereas some public TCRs were present in many individuals. At a false discovery rate of 0.05, a later analysis linked some 18,000 TCR beta sequences to specific HLA alleles. Assigning TCR associations to individual alleles was difficult when HLA alleles, especially DR and DQ, strongly co-occurred. HLA typing was unavailable for some donors at each locus, so association tests used only the typed subset. A further reported finding was that TCR beta sequences accurately predicted the HLA-A and HLA-B alleles for most subjects in the first cohort. Compared with equally common non-associated chains, HLA-associated TCR beta chains in a later analysis were more clonally expanded and had lower generation probabilities. According to the authors, the approach could potentially be generalized to other disease states and immunological phenotypes. An earlier analysis of 587 of the donors showed that most TCR beta V segments appeared in productive rearrangements either about 90% or about 30% of the time, which broadly matched IMGT annotations. A total of roughly 160 TCR beta chains were listed by the study as associated with cytomegalovirus. The sequencing pipeline was judged likely to have produced a cluster of highly shared sequence variants as a technical artifact. Compared with the roughly 710-donor mean, donors in an Asian-associated ancestry cluster had fewer N-insertions in productive TCRs, according to a later genetic analysis. Correlated functional status among segregating V segments might reflect linkage disequilibrium, but an unknown experimental factor could not be ruled out. Most CMV-associated TCR beta chains appeared to be HLA-restricted in a later analysis, and the HLA associations seemed to be driven largely by CMV exposure. Roughly uniform sequencing depth across donors was assumed in presence/absence analyses, although this assumption may not hold. For the cohort, immune exposure information was limited to CMV serostatus.

In regard to this clone: No antigen is known for it. Base qualities are not recorded, but no much larger clone differs from it by a single base.

The trim is 5 bases for V and 10 bases for J, with a gap of 11 bases between the germline ends. The germline V gene (reference sequence) supplies CDR1 MNHEY and CDR2 SMNVEV. Spanning cysteine to phenylalanine, the CDR3 consists of 11 amino acids. Just CDR3 DNA is preserved here, 33 bases in frame from base 1. The cohort was made up of approximately 670 healthy bone marrow donors. At the time of sampling, every cohort member was nominally healthy, though immune exposures that went unrecorded were likely present. The donor was CMV seronegative and was included in the group of about 400 seronegative cohort members. A peripheral blood sample was collected from each donor, and TCR beta sequencing was performed on peripheral blood mononuclear cells. The Qiagen DNeasy Blood Extraction Kit was used to extract genomic DNA from the blood cell samples. The library came from the immunoSEQ multiplex PCR assay. For the multiplex PCR, a mixture combining 60 forward primers for TCR Vbeta segments and 13 reverse primers for TCR Jbeta segments was used. The CDR3 region of rearranged TCR beta genes was amplified from genomic DNA by a multiplex PCR assay. The amplified TCR beta libraries were sequenced on the Illumina HiSeq System as 87-base-pair reads. Per the original workflow: A later analysis counted 65 million to 90 million unique TCR beta chains across the 690 or so repertoires, and some 11 million of these chains were shared by at least two donors. To remove PCR and sequencing errors, raw reads were error-corrected and collapsed into unique sequences using a nearest-neighbor algorithm that merged closely related sequences. To assign V, D and J gene segments, CDR3 sequences were aligned to IMGT reference sequences. For a sequence to be retained, at least a six-nucleotide match to both a V gene segment and a J gene segment was required. Rearrangements were classified as productive when the CDR3 lacked stop codons and remained in frame with V and J, and all other rearrangements were classified as non-productive. CDR3 was defined by IMGT convention, running from the second conserved V-encoded cysteine to the conserved J-encoded phenylalanine. The earlier analysis of about 570 of the donors excluded any sequence lacking an unambiguous match to a single V gene segment. An earlier analysis of 550 to 650 of the donors classified V segments as functional when productive rearrangements were above 56.7% and as segregating when the standard deviation between donors was above 5%. A statistical classification framework was developed to diagnose cytomegalovirus status using the catalog of TCR beta chain sequences. A later analysis assigned V and J genes by comparing TCR nucleotide sequences with IMGT/GENE-DB human TR gene sequences. In a later analysis, CDR3 sequences and most-parsimonious VDJ recombination scenarios were assigned using the TCRdist pipeline. In a later analysis, every TCR beta chain was defined by the combination of its CDR3 amino acid sequence and its V-gene family, and reads without a unique V-gene family were dropped. In a later analysis, fewer than 600 highly shared, low-generation-probability nucleotide sequences were removed to address suspected cross-contamination and a sequencing artifact. A later analysis calculated a clonal expansion index for each public chain from normalized within-repertoire ranks of inferred template counts. Generation probabilities in a later analysis came from a VDJ recombination model fitted to out-of-frame rearrangements, and those results were checked against IGoR. Hypergeometric tests were used in a later analysis to score TCR-TCR, TCR-HLA and TCR-CMV co-occurrence, with a repertoire-size bias correction applied to the TCR pairs. False discovery rates were estimated in a later analysis by permuting HLA or CMV assignments 20 times. In a later analysis, co-occurring TCRs were grouped with DBSCAN, and TCRdist sequence similarity was added when clustering was performed within HLA-allele-positive subsets. Co-occurrence clustering excluded repertoires with fewer than 30,000 or more than 120,000 public chains, plus five with anomalous nucleotide sharing. TCRdb carries this immuneACCESS record with in-frame sequences only. Its versions omit some clonotypes, under half of them owing to an unresolved V gene in the studies checked, with the rest unexplained. That table gives V, J and clone size, and the DNA gave D and trimming. Recorded for this sample are about 140,000 clones; approximately 80% of them occurred a single time. The ten largest clonotypes hold around 2.5% of the sample.

This receptor was identified in a man aged 45-60 years in good health and CMV-seronegative. Sequences were obtained from PBMCs. The chain is made from TRBV27 and TRBJ1-1, with TRBD1 as a weak D call on 5 bases. Read as DNA, the sequence is TGTGCCAGCAGTGGGGGGGAGGGAGCTTTCTTT. This yields the protein CASSGGEGAFF.